The clone carrying this T cell receptor (beta chain) was observed a single time. Antigen: not known. The data are from a study of CD8 T cells in ankylosing spondylitis. The study, taken as a whole, reports: Among TCR beta sequences, a motif of eight or nine highly homologous variants appeared characteristic of ankylosing spondylitis blood.

MiXCR was run by TCRdb on the 5' RACE reads, yielding one entry per CDR3 protein. In the table there are 800,000 to 900,000 distinct CDR3 sequences, roughly 12% of which are singletons. The CDR3 extends over 12 amino acids. CDR1 and CDR2 (germline): SQVTM, ANQGSEA. V lost 5 bases to trimming and J lost 6 bases, with 10 bases between them. This clonotype was sampled from a male donor with ankylosing spondylitis. The sample comprised blood, either unsorted or a sorted T cell fraction (not recorded which). The chain joins TRBV29-1 to TRBJ1-4, with TRBD1 as a possible D gene (5 bases). This CDR3 reads CSVYQGDEKLFF. In nucleotides, the CDR3 is TGCAGCGTTTATCAGGGAGATGAAAAACTGTTTTTT.